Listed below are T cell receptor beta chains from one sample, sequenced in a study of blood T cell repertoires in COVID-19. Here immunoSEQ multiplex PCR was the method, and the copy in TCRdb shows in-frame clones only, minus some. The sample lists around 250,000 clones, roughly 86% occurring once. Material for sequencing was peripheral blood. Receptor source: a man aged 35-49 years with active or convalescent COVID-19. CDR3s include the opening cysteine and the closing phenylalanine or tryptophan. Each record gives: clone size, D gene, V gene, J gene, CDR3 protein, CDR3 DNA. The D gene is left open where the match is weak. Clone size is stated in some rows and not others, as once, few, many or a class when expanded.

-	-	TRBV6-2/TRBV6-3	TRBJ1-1	CASSLPGNTEAFF	TGTGCCAGCAGCTTACCAGGGAACACTGAAGCTTTCTTT
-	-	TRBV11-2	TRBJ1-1	CASTSVGVNTEAFF	TGTGCCAGCACCTCAGTCGGGGTTAACACTGAAGCTTTCTTT
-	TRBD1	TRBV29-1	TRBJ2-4	CSVRTGSLDDIQYF	TGCAGCGTTCGGACAGGTTCCCTGGATGACATTCAGTACTTC
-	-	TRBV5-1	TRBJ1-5	CASSLGEDQPQHF	TGCGCCAGCAGCTTGGGGGAGGATCAGCCCCAGCATTTT
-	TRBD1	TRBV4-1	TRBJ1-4	CASSPQGLNEKLFF	TGCGCCAGCAGCCCACAGGGGCTTAATGAAAAACTGTTTTTT
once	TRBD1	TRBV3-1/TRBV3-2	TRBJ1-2	CASSQGQGEGYTF	TGTGCCAGCAGCCAAGGGCAGGGGGAGGGCTACACCTTC
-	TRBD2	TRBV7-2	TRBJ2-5	CASSLVYSGVETQYF	TGTGCCAGCAGCTTAGTTTATAGCGGGGTGGAGACCCAGTACTTC
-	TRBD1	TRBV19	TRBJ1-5	CASSPLGQGSQPQHF	TGTGCCAGTAGTCCCCTGGGACAGGGAAGCCAGCCCCAGCATTTT
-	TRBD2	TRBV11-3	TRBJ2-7	CASSLSTSGGREQYF	TGTGCCAGCAGCCTTTCGACTAGCGGGGGTCGAGAGCAGTACTTC
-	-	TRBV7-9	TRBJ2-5	CASSPWGAGDQETQYF	TGTGCCAGCAGCCCATGGGGAGCGGGCGACCAAGAGACCCAGTACTTC
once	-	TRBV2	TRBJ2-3	CASSEAPQAIQSTDTQYF	TGTGCCAGCAGTGAAGCGCCACAGGCGATCCAAAGCACAGATACGCAGTATTTT
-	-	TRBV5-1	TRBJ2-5	CASSSGLQETQYF	TGCGCCAGCAGCAGCGGACTCCAAGAGACCCAGTACTTC
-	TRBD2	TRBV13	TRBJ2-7	CASSPGGTSGASYEQYF	TGTGCCAGCAGCCCTGGGGGGACTAGCGGGGCTTCCTACGAGCAGTACTTC
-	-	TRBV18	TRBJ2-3	CASSLFEQETDTQYF	TGTGCCAGCTCACTTTTCGAACAGGAGACAGATACGCAGTATTTT
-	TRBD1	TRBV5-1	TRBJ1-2	CASSFTQGEADGYTF	TGCGCCAGCAGCTTTACCCAGGGGGAGGCTGATGGCTACACCTTC
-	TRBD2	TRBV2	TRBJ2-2	CASMGGRSYTGELFF	TGTGCCAGCATGGGCGGGAGAAGTTACACCGGGGAGCTGTTTTTT
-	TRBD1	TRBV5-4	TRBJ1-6	CASSDRDREVSYNSPLHF	TGTGCCAGCAGCGACCGGGACAGGGAGGTCTCCTATAATTCACCCCTCCACTTT
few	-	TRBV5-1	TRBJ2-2	CASSKDTGNGELFF	TGCGCCAGCAGCAAGGACACTGGGAACGGGGAGCTGTTTTTT
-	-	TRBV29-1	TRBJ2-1	CSVLVSYNEQFF	TGCAGCGTCCTAGTCTCCTACAATGAGCAGTTCTTC
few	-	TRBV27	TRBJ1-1	CASSWGGAGRGTEAFF	TGTGCCAGCAGTTGGGGAGGTGCAGGGAGAGGCACTGAAGCTTTCTTT
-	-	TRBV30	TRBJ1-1	CACSEGPEAFF	TGTGCCTGTTCGGAGGGACCTGAAGCTTTCTTT
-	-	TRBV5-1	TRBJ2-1	CASSTTGFYEQFF	TGCGCCAGCAGCACCACAGGGTTTTATGAGCAGTTCTTC
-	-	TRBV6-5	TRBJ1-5	CASAQPNQPQHF	TGTGCCAGCGCACAGCCCAATCAGCCCCAGCATTTT
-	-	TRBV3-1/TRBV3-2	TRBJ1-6	CASSESTDSWNSPLHF	TGTGCCAGCAGCGAATCCACGGACAGCTGGAATTCACCCCTCCACTTT
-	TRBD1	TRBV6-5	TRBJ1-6	CASSLTGQYNSPLHF	TGTGCCAGCAGTTTGACAGGGCAATACAATTCACCCCTCCACTTT
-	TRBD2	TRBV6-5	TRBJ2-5	CASSAGRVGETQYF	TGTGCCAGCAGCGCAGGGAGGGTGGGGGAGACCCAGTACTTC
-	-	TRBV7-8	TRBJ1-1	CASSLAPGNTEAFF	TGTGCCAGCAGCTTAGCGCCCGGGAACACTGAAGCTTTCTTT
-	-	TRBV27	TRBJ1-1	CASTTRWGGAFF	TGTGCCAGCACCACCCGATGGGGGGGAGCTTTCTTT
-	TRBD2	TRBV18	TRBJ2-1	CASSPGSGRGEQFF	TGTGCCAGCTCACCAGGTAGCGGGAGAGGTGAGCAGTTCTTC